Sequencing of this T cell receptor (beta chain) was carried out in a study of control samples from healthy donors and cancer patients (dated by TCRdb to 2020 to 2021). V loses 3 bases, J loses 1 base, and the germline ends lie 16 bases apart. Counted from cysteine to phenylalanine, this CDR3 has 17 amino acids. CDR3 DNA is the only sequence kept; it has 51 bases, read in frame from the first base. Taken from the germline V gene, the CDR1 and CDR2 loops are KGHSH and LQKENI. The library was made by the immunoSEQ multiplex PCR assay. Drawn from immuneACCESS, this table holds only the in-frame rearrangements with V and J called that TCRdb kept. Clones are partly lost; checked studies trace under half to an unresolved V gene and leave the rest unexplained. Within this sample are 150,000 to 200,000 clones, with approximately 91% of them counted one time only. The ten largest clones capture 2% to 2.5% of the sample.

With regard to this clone: It lacks a known antigen. Base qualities are missing; no much larger clone stands one base away.

The chain employs TRBV18 and TRBJ1-5, with a tentative D gene TRBD1 over 6 matching bases. The material sequenced was blood. This clonotype originated in a woman between 40 and 55 years old in good health. The nucleotide sequence reads TGTGCCAGCTCACCTCGACAGGACTATACCAGCAATCAGCCCCAGCATTTT. Its product reads: CASSPRQDYTSNQPQHF.